These 15 T cell receptor beta chains share one sample of origin, sequenced in a study of technical replicates of blood from a few donors. Measured with immunoSEQ multiplex PCR; TCRdb has only the in-frame clones, and not every one. The data show over 45,000 clones, approximately 90% seen once. Sequencing was done on a sample of PBMCs. These receptors all come from a human donor in good health. Some clones in this sample may be carry-over from other donors' samples.

J is TRBJ1-2 and V is TRBV13; a weak D match, TRBD1 (6 bases). Trimming removed 1 base at V and 3 bases at J, with 12 bases between. The CDR3 spans 15 residues. Germline V gene data show CDR1 as PRHDT and CDR2 as FYEKMQ (reference sequence). CDR3 sequence reads: CASSLEGGEDYGYTF. The CDR3 bases are TGTGCCAGCAGCTTAGAAGGGGGAGAGGACTATGGCTACACCTTC.

CDR3 coding DNA: TGTGCCAGCAGTTACCTACTAGCGGTTAGCACAGATACGCAGTATTTT. It yields the protein CASSYLLAVSTDTQYF. The V and J genes are TRBV6-6 and TRBJ2-3, with 8 bases fitting TRBD2. The CDR3 is made up of 16 amino acids. Germline lookup yields CDR1 MNHNY and CDR2 SVGAGI (reference sequence). The junction had 4 bases not matched to a gene; V was cut back by 2 bases and J by 0 bases.

The chain uses TRBV11-2 and TRBJ1-2, with D perhaps TRBD1 (5 bases). Per germline, CDR1 SGHAT and CDR2 FQNNGV. The CDR3 totals 13 residues. V dropped 0 bases and J dropped 8 bases, with 10 bases sitting between them. CDR3 sequence (DNA): TGTGCCAGCAGCTTAGACAGGGAAGCCGGCTACACCTTC. It codes for CASSLDREAGYTF.

The J gene is TRBJ1-1, the V gene TRBV14; D gene unclear. Per germline, CDR1 SGHDN and CDR2 FVKESK. The V end lost 1 base, the J end lost 2 bases, and 5 bases lay between the germline ends. There are 13 residues in the CDR3. The CDR3 DNA sequence: TGTGCCAGCAGCCAAGCCTTTAACACTGAAGCTTTCTTT. It yields the protein CASSQAFNTEAFF.

The rearrangement joins TRBV5-1 to TRBJ2-3, with D possibly being TRBD2 (5 bases). This CDR3 is built from 14 residues. Germline lookup yields CDR1 SGHRS and CDR2 YFSETQ. Trimming shortened V by 3 bases and J by 6 bases, and 14 bases separated the two germline ends. CDR3 protein: CASSSQRPGDTQYF. As DNA, the CDR3 is TGCGCCAGCAGCTCCCAGCGGCCCGGGGATACGCAGTATTTT.

This rearrangement joins TRBV18 to TRBJ2-1; a possible D gene is TRBD2 (5 bases). Trimming removed 4 bases from V and 10 bases from J, with 14 bases in between. Germline loops: CDR1 KGHSH, CDR2 LQKENI. The CDR3 loop spans 13 amino acids. This CDR3 reads CASSLLALGEQFF. The CDR3 nucleotides read TGTGCCAGCTCACTCTTAGCGTTAGGGGAGCAGTTCTTC.

The chain carries TRBV4-1 and TRBJ2-5; D ambiguous. V was pared by 1 base and J by 5 bases, with 11 bases between. CDR1 MGHRA and CDR2 YSYEKL come from the germline V gene. The CDR3 runs to 14 residues. CDR3 in DNA: TGCGCCAGCAGCCAAGTGGGTCTGCGGGAGACCCAGTACTTC. Protein product: CASSQVGLRETQYF.

V gene TRBV9 combines with J gene TRBJ2-7, with TRBD1 matching 9 bases. CDR3 length equals 14 residues. Trimming at V came to 2 bases and at J to 5 bases, leaving 5 bases not matched to a gene. The V gene's germline CDR1 is SGDLS and CDR2 YYNGEE. CDR3 in DNA: TGTGCCAGCAGCGTCAGCGGGACAGGGAACGAGCAGTACTTC. Residues: CASSVSGTGNEQYF.

The chain couples TRBV6-5 to TRBJ2-7; 8 bases are a match to TRBD1. Losses at the gene ends were 0 bases for V and 2 bases for J; bases not matched to a gene: 3. Germline V gene data show CDR1 as MNHEY and CDR2 as SVGAGI. This CDR3 is built from 15 residues. The CDR3 region is CASSYSGRGPYEQYF. Written as DNA, the CDR3 is TGTGCCAGCAGTTACTCCGGCAGGGGGCCCTACGAGCAGTACTTC.

The chain recombines TRBV29-1 with TRBJ2-1; D is undetermined. Trimming took off 7 bases at V and 5 bases at J, with 21 bases between the two ends. CDR3 length: 15 amino acids. Germline V CDR1 and CDR2: SQVTM, ANQGSEA. The CDR3 DNA sequence: TGCAGCGCCTCAACGTGGAGCCGAAAACACAATGAGCAGTTCTTC. Translating it yields CSASTWSRKHNEQFF.

This clone was recorded once. V is TRBV5-6 and J is TRBJ2-5; 7 bases agree with TRBD1. Looked up from germline, CDR1 is SGHDT and CDR2 is YYEEEE. Germline trimming cut 5 bases from V and 7 bases from J; bases unmatched to any gene: 8. The CDR3 is 13 amino acids. The chain's CDR3 is CASSSRQGRTQYF. The CDR3 coding sequence is TGTGCCAGCAGTAGCCGACAGGGACGGACCCAGTACTTC.

V gene TRBV9 combines with J gene TRBJ1-3, with D possibly TRBD1 on 6 matching bases. The V and J ends lost 0 bases and 0 bases respectively, with 16 bases between them. From germline, CDR1 is SGDLS and CDR2 YYNGEE. The CDR3 is 18 residues long. The DNA of the CDR3 is TGTGCCAGCAGCGTAGATTTTAAGACAGGACGCTCTGGAAACACCATATATTTT. It specifies CASSVDFKTGRSGNTIYF.

The chain has TRBV30 and TRBJ1-2; no clear D. CDR1 is GTSNPN, CDR2 SVGIG, per germline (reference sequence). This CDR3 spans 12 amino acids. V lost 3 bases to trimming and J lost 7 bases, with 12 bases between them. The CDR3 spells CAWRGGVAGYTF. CDR3 bases: TGTGCCTGGAGAGGAGGAGTAGCTGGCTACACCTTC.

The chain recombines TRBV7-6 with TRBJ2-7; possibly TRBD2 for D (5 bases). Germline V gene lookup returns CDR1 SGHVS and CDR2 FNYEAQ. The CDR3 has 14 amino acids. The V end was cut by 5 bases, the J end by 0 bases, with 11 bases between. This CDR3 is CASSPYGGSYEQYF. For the CDR3, the DNA is TGTGCCAGCAGCCCCTACGGAGGCTCCTACGAGCAGTACTTC.

This clone was observed a single time. The chain links TRBV19 to TRBJ1-6, with 7 bases matching TRBD1. The CDR3 spans 15 residues. CDR1 is LNHDA, CDR2 SQIVND, per germline (reference sequence). V lost 3 bases and J lost 7; bases outside the gene matches: 6. CDR3 coding DNA: TGTGCCAGTAGTATTGTCCAGGGGGACAATTCACCCCTCCACTTT. Translated, it gives CASSIVQGDNSPLHF.